The clone carrying this T cell receptor (beta chain) appeared a few times. The sample belongs to a study of cytomegalovirus exposure and HLA in healthy donors. It was with 60 Vbeta and 13 Jbeta primers that the PCR ran. Generated by immunoSEQ multiplex PCR, the TCRdb table keeps only in-frame clones and is missing some. Of about 79,000 clones listed, roughly 70% are singletons. V was pared by 2 bases and J by 2 bases, with 6 bases between. The CDR3 has 14 residues. Germline-derived CDR1 and CDR2 are SSHAT and FNYEAQ (reference sequence). Donors in the study were healthy people who gave bone marrow. Sequencing used PBMCs. The source of this sequence is a middle-aged man in good health and CMV-seropositive. This chain uses TRBV7-7 with TRBJ2-2; the D is unclear. CDR3 DNA sequence: TGTGCCAGCAGCTTATCCAGAAACACCGGGGAGCTGTTTTTT. The encoded protein is CASSLSRNTGELFF.